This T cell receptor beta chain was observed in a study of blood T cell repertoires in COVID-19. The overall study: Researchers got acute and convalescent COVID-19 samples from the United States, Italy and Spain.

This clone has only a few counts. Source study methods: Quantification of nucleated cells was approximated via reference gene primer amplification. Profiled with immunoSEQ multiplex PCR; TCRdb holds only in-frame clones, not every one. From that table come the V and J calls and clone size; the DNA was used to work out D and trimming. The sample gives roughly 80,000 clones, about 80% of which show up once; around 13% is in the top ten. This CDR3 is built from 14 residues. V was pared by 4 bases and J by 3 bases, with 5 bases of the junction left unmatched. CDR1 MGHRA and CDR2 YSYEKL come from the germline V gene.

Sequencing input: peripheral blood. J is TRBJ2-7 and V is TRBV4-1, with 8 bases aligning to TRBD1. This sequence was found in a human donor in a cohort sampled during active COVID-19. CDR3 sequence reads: CASSLGQGSYEQYF. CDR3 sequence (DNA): TGCGCCAGCAGCCTAGGACAGGGAAGCTACGAGCAGTACTTC.